This section outlines one T cell receptor (beta chain) sequence together with its context. TCRdb's copy holds only in-frame clones and misses some; the assay was immunoSEQ multiplex PCR. The table lists 95,000 to 110,000 clones, 80% to 90% of them singletons. This sample was included in a study of control samples from healthy donors and cancer patients. Sample: PBMCs. This sequence originates from a man aged 55 to 70 with lung cancer.

This CDR3 is CASNLAGGHNEQFF. The CDR3 DNA is TGTGCCAGCAATCTAGCGGGGGGGCACAATGAGCAGTTCTTC. The chain couples TRBV6-5 to TRBJ2-1, with TRBD2 matching 12 bases. This CDR3 region has 14 residues. CDR1 is MNHEY, CDR2 SVGAGI, per germline. V was clipped by 7 bases and J by 5 bases; unmatched bases: 3.